The entry below gives a single TCR beta chain sequence along with its context. Its antigen is not identified. The CDR3 is 17 residues long. Per the germline V gene, CDR1 is LGHDT and CDR2 is YNNKEL (reference sequence). J lost 5 bases, V lost 10 bases, and 19 bases had no gene match. The source of the sample is a study of T-cell reconstitution after alpha-beta-depleted transplantation in children. Study-wide points: There were reportedly several hundred expanded graft clones from which alpha-beta T cells came about two months after transplant. At one year after transplant, newly produced T cells mostly accounted for T-cell counts and diversity.

TCRbeta library construction was performed incorporating unique molecular identifiers. Each CDR3 protein gets one entry after TCRdb re-called the PCR reads with MiXCR. The table lists some 350,000 distinct CDR3 sequences, 15% to 20% of them singletons. The chain joins TRBV3-1 to TRBJ2-7, with 11 positions matching TRBD1. Sequences were derived from PBMCs, mostly from graft donor cells, sampled 360 days after TCRalphabeta/CD19-depleted stem cell transplant. The sequence was collected from a male patient between 2 and 9 years old who had a stem cell transplant for acute lymphoblastic leukemia, so the T cells may come from the graft donor. The CDR3 loop reads CATCHMGQGGPTDEQYF. The CDR3 DNA is TGTGCCACCTGCCATATGGGACAGGGGGGCCCTACGGACGAGCAGTACTTC.